This TCR beta chain was recovered during a study of shared clonotypes between healthy human individuals. The protocol was immunoSEQ multiplex PCR, while the TCRdb copy is restricted to in-frame clones and leaves out a portion. Of 450,000 to 500,000 clones in the sample, 78% were seen once. The CDR3 has 16 amino acids. Germline lookup yields CDR1 MNHEY and CDR2 SVGAGI. V lost 2 bases to trimming and J lost 6 bases; unmatched junction nucleotides: 9. The chain carries TRBV6-5 and TRBJ2-1; 8 bases line up with TRBD1. Sequenced material: PBMCs. The sequence came from a woman aged 40 to 55 in good health. Some clones in this sample may be carry-over from other donors' samples. The CDR3 sequence: CASSYTGQGRGNEQFF. DNA for the CDR3: TGTGCCAGCAGTTACACCGGACAGGGTCGAGGCAATGAGCAGTTCTTC.